Ten or more counts support the clone carrying this TCR beta chain. Time point in this sample: newly diagnosed GD, antithyroid drugs for less than 3 months. PBMC RNA was the source of the TCR library. This sample was taken from a study of regulatory T cells in long-lasting Graves disease. Building the TCR beta libraries relied on iRepertoire HTBI primers, and CDR3 regions underwent Arm-PCR. MiXCR, run by TCRdb on the multiplex PCR reads, gives a single entry per CDR3 protein. The sample carries 400,000 to 650,000 distinct CDR3 sequences, roughly a sixth recorded once. The CDR3 consists of 15 residues. The germline V and J ends were trimmed by 0 bases and 1 base, with 9 bases remaining between them. CDR1 is SNHLY and CDR2 is FYNNEI in the germline V gene. The sample was also reused in another study, on T cells in Graves' hyperthyroidism and ophthalmopathy.

The chain uses TRBV2 and TRBJ1-2, with D unclear. Source: peripheral blood mononuclear cells (PBMCs), taken at new diagnosis, from a patient treated with antithyroid drugs. This TCR was sampled from a woman aged 35-60 years with Graves disease. The CDR3 spells CASSEAGGINYGYTF. CDR3 DNA: TGTGCCAGCAGTGAAGCAGGCGGAATTAACTATGGCTACACCTTC.